What follows is one T cell receptor beta chain and its context. The sample originates from a study of blood T cell repertoires in COVID-19. Germline V CDR1 and CDR2: LNHNV, YYDKDF (reference sequence). V was clipped by 0 bases and J by 3 bases, with 12 bases between them. This CDR3 comprises 16 residues. Using immunoSEQ multiplex PCR, the repertoire was profiled, and TCRdb retains in-frame clones only, with some absent. The data hold 300,000 to 450,000 clones, with roughly 90% observed a single time. The receptor's source is a woman in her 30s who had been exposed to COVID-19. Material: PBMCs or T cells enriched from blood (not recorded which). The V and J genes are TRBV15 and TRBJ1-5; tentatively, D is TRBD1 (5 bases). CDR3 residues: CATSREMGPINQPQHF. The DNA for the CDR3 is TGTGCCACCAGCAGAGAGATGGGGCCGATCAATCAGCCCCAGCATTTT.